This T cell receptor beta chain was recorded in a study of identical twins. Germline-derived CDR1 and CDR2 are MDHEN and SYDVKM. Trimming removed 1 base at V and 11 bases at J, with 12 bases between. The CDR3 extends over 14 amino acids. Findings and caveats of the study: The models systematically underestimated how much out-of-frame TCR alpha was shared in monozygotic twins. Conclusions relied on cross-sectional statistical analysis, not following the same donors.

Template switching introduced a universal primer site, and the cDNA bore unique molecular identifiers. TCRdb fed the 5' RACE reads into MiXCR, producing one record per CDR3 protein. The sample shows about 260,000 distinct CDR3 sequences, roughly 7% of them seen only once. Details on this clonotype: Its antigen is not known.

These same data were also listed under a study on yellow fever vaccine responses in identical twins. Per that study: Twins reportedly appeared to share part of their vaccine T cell response while keeping part individual.

The receptor's source is a woman between 18 and 29 years old in good health. The chain employs TRBV28 and TRBJ1-6; D uncertain. Sequenced input: memory (CD45RO+) T cells sorted from blood. The CDR3 sequence is CASSLFLGPTPLHF. CDR3 nucleotide sequence: TGTGCCAGCAGTTTATTTCTGGGTCCAACACCCCTCCACTTT.